This entry lists 6 T cell receptor beta chains sequenced from one sample in a study of early T cells in non-severe SARS-CoV-2 infection. TCRdb re-analysed the 5' RACE reads in MiXCR, keeping a single row per CDR3 protein. The table has 55,000 to 85,000 distinct CDR3 sequences, roughly an eighth seen once. The sequencing sample was made of whole blood. All receptors derive from an adult who was a healthcare worker with PCR-confirmed SARS-CoV-2 infection or an uninfected control (not recorded which).

The V and J genes are TRBV12-5 and TRBJ2-7, with 7 bases identical to TRBD1. V was clipped by 4 bases and J by 2 bases; unmatched bases: 5. The CDR3 length is 14 residues. CDR1 and CDR2 from the germline V gene are LGHNT and FRNRAP. CDR3 loop: CASGSAGGPYEQYF. The CDR3 nucleotides are TGTGCTAGTGGTTCGGCAGGGGGTCCCTACGAGCAGTACTTC.

Ten or more counts support this clonotype. This chain uses TRBV12-3 or TRBV12-4 with TRBJ1-2; D is perhaps TRBD1 (6 bases). Trimming took 6 bases from V and 6 from J, leaving 14 bases between them. This CDR3 has 13 residues. The CDR3 is CASRSTGSDGYTF. The CDR3 coding sequence is TGTGCCAGCAGGTCCACAGGGTCCGATGGCTACACCTTC.

Points on this clonotype: A read error may account for a junction end that differs from germline. The rearrangement uses TRBV6-5 and TRBJ2-1; D may match TRBD1 or TRBD2 (5 bases each). CDR3 length: 14 residues. Germline values: CDR1 MNHEY, CDR2 SVGAGI. CDR3: CASSYGGSCNEQFF. Here the CDR3 DNA reads TGTGCCAGCAGTTACGGGGGTTCCTGCAATGAGCAGTTCTTC.

The chain employs TRBV7-9 and TRBJ2-4, with 9 nucleotides matching TRBD1. Trimming cost V 1 base and J 1 base; bases outside gene matches: 2. Germline loops: CDR1 SEHNR, CDR2 FQNEAQ (reference sequence). The CDR3 extends over 16 amino acids. Here the CDR3 reads CASSLVTGGAKNIQYF. Here the CDR3 DNA reads TGTGCCAGCAGCTTAGTAACAGGGGGCGCCAAAAACATTCAGTACTTC.

This clonotype was counted a few times. The genes are TRBV5-1 and TRBJ2-7, with 7 bases aligning to TRBD1. The CDR3 contains 13 residues. V was clipped by 4 bases and J by 2 bases; unmatched bases: 3. Germline values: CDR1 SGHRS, CDR2 YFSETQ. CDR3 protein: CASSRGQAYEQYF. The CDR3 nucleotides read TGCGCCAGCAGCCGCGGACAGGCCTACGAGCAGTACTTC.

The gene calls are TRBV5-4 and TRBJ2-7; weak D call: TRBD2 (5 bases). Germline V lookup: CDR1 SGHNT, CDR2 YYREEE (reference sequence). With 3 bases removed from V and 3 bases from J, the gap between germline ends came to 10 bases. This CDR3 has 13 amino acids. The CDR3 region has the DNA TGTGCCAGCAGCTATTTCGGGAACTACGAGCAGTACTTC. Its protein is CASSYFGNYEQYF.